The 23 T cell receptor beta chains in this list originate from one sample, sequenced in a study of blood T cells in healthy people across ages. Using a J-beta primer mix together with a sample-barcoded 5' primer, a second PCR was run for about 6 to 11 cycles. TCRdb independently ran MiXCR on the 5' RACE reads; one entry per CDR3 protein. The sample records 550,000 to 750,000 distinct CDR3 sequences, around 21% being singletons. Sequencing was done on a sample of blood. The receptors originated from a man between 65 and 85 years old in good health.

This clonotype occurred a few times. This chain joins TRBV10-3 and TRBJ2-5; 7 positions agree with TRBD2. The end of the DNA fits TRBJ2-1 better, so the J call may be wrong. Per germline, CDR1 ENHRY and CDR2 SYGVKD. The CDR3 runs 13 residues. DNA for the CDR3: TGTGCCATTTCGCCGACTAGCAGGGATGAGCAGTTCTTC. Translating gives CAISPTSRDEQFF.

In its sample, this clonotype was seen a few times. The J gene is TRBJ2-5, the V gene TRBV12-3 or TRBV12-4, with 8 bases that match TRBD1. V lost 6 bases to trimming and J lost 5 bases; unmatched junction nucleotides: 8. The CDR3 is made up of 14 amino acids. The CDR3 DNA is TGTGCCAGCAGCACGACAGGGGCGGGGGAGACCCAGTACTTC. The encoded protein is CASSTTGAGETQYF.

This clonotype has more than one count but fewer than ten. The chain combines TRBV5-8 with TRBJ2-7; TRBD1 agrees at 9 bases. Looked up from germline, CDR1 is SGHTS and CDR2 is YDEGEE. The CDR3 is 14 residues long. The ends lost 7 bases at V and 0 bases at J; junction bases unmatched: 5. CDR3 loop: CASATGGTSYEQYF. CDR3 coding DNA: TGTGCCAGCGCGACAGGGGGGACCTCCTACGAGCAGTACTTC.

The chain combines TRBV4-3 with TRBJ2-3; no clear D. Per germline, CDR1 LGHNA and CDR2 YSLEER. Trimming removed 0 bases from V and 5 bases from J, with 9 bases in between. The CDR3 has 14 amino acids. The CDR3 spells CASSQDARLDTQYF. The CDR3, as DNA: TGCGCCAGCAGCCAAGATGCCAGGTTAGATACGCAGTATTTT.

This clonotype has just a few counts. V and J are TRBV7-9 and TRBJ2-3; 12 bases are shared with TRBD2. J was trimmed by 5 bases and V by 5 bases; bases with no gene match: 5. The CDR3 has 15 residues. The germline CDR1 and CDR2 sequences are SEHNR and FQNEAQ (reference sequence). CDR3 DNA sequence: TGTGCCAGCAGCCCGCCGGGACTAGCGGGAGATACGCAGTATTTT. The encoded protein is CASSPPGLAGDTQYF.

A few counts support this clonotype. The chain carries TRBV7-9 and TRBJ1-1, with D unresolved. The CDR3 runs 14 residues. V shed 3 bases and J shed 1 base, with 9 bases lying between them. In germline, CDR1 is SEHNR, CDR2 FQNEAQ (reference sequence). DNA of the CDR3: TGTGCCAGCAGCTTTTTCCCGGGGAACACTGAAGCTTTCTTT. It specifies CASSFFPGNTEAFF.

This clonotype came up a few times. This rearrangement joins TRBV5-1 to TRBJ2-7; TRBD2 agrees at 9 bases. Germline CDR1 is SGHRS and CDR2 is YFSETQ. The length of the CDR3 is 14 residues. The trim removed 3 bases at V and 5 bases at J, leaving 6 bases unmatched. CDR3 amino acids: CASSSVAGAHEQYF. DNA for the CDR3: TGCGCCAGCAGCTCCGTAGCGGGAGCCCACGAGCAGTACTTC.

V and J are TRBV20-1 and TRBJ1-5; 11 bases fit TRBD1. Germline CDR1 DFQATT, CDR2 SNEGSKA (reference sequence). The CDR3 has 15 residues. The trim removed 6 bases at V and 5 bases at J, leaving 9 bases unmatched. This chain's CDR3 is CSASSADRGHQPQHF. The CDR3 DNA reads as TGCAGTGCCAGCTCTGCGGACAGGGGGCATCAGCCCCAGCATTTT.

This clonotype was recorded a few times. V usage is TRBV12-3 or TRBV12-4 and J usage is TRBJ2-1, with D possibly TRBD1 on 6 matching bases. CDR3 length: 13 amino acids. V lost 2 bases to trimming and J lost 12 bases, with 14 bases between them. The CDR3 nucleotides are TGTGCCAGCAGTTTAAGGACAGCCGATGGGCAGTTCTTC. Translating it yields CASSLRTADGQFF.

There are a few counts of this clonotype. The junction departs from germline at one end; a sequencing error may be responsible. V is TRBV3-1 and J is TRBJ2-2; no definite D call. Germline-derived CDR1 and CDR2 are LGHDT and YNNKEL (reference sequence). The CDR3 runs to 14 residues. The CDR3 DNA reads as TGTGTCAGCAGCCAAGCTACGTCCAACGGGGAGCTGTTTTTT. Its translation: CVSSQATSNGELFF.

In its sample, this clonotype was seen a few times. CDR3 protein: CASSSGTGRPSEQFF. The CDR3 DNA sequence: TGTGCCAGCAGCTCCGGGACAGGGCGCCCCAGTGAGCAGTTCTTC. The gene calls are TRBV6-5 and TRBJ2-1, with TRBD1 matching over 9 bases. V dropped 6 bases and J dropped 9; count of bases not matched to a gene: 12. The V gene's germline CDR1 is MNHEY and CDR2 SVGAGI. This CDR3 spans 15 amino acids.

This clonotype was recorded a few times. The chain links TRBV28 to TRBJ2-1; TRBD1 aligns across 7 bases. Germline lookup yields CDR1 MDHEN and CDR2 SYDVKM. V lost 8 bases, J lost 0 bases, and 10 bases stayed unmatched. The CDR3 totals 16 residues. CDR3 in DNA: TGTGCCAGCCTACCACCGGGACAGAGCTCCTACAATGAGCAGTTCTTC. Amino acids: CASLPPGQSSYNEQFF.

This clonotype was counted a few times. The gene calls are TRBV2 and TRBJ1-1, with 7 bases lining up with TRBD1. The V gene end was trimmed by 6 bases and the J gene end by 4 bases; junction bases not matched to a gene: 5. The CDR3 contains 13 residues. Germline V CDR1 and CDR2: SNHLY, FYNNEI. The CDR3 region has the DNA TGTGCCAGCAGGGGACAGCGTAGCACTGAAGCTTTCTTT. Translation: CASRGQRSTEAFF.

The rearrangement links TRBV20-1 to TRBJ2-3; 11 nucleotides match TRBD2. Per the germline V gene, CDR1 is DFQATT and CDR2 is SNEGSKA (reference sequence). After removal of 3 bases from V and 6 bases from J, the junction contained 11 bases not matched to a gene. The CDR3 is 16 amino acids. The CDR3 DNA reads TGCAGTGCTAGGGACCCACTAGCGGGAGTTGCGGATACGCAGTATTTT. This encodes CSARDPLAGVADTQYF.

As concerns this clonotype: One junction end does not reproduce the germline sequence, and a read error may be involved. V gene TRBV7-6 combines with J gene TRBJ1-4; D gene ambiguous. In germline, CDR1 is SGHVS, CDR2 FNYEAQ. The CDR3 runs 13 residues. Here the CDR3 reads CASSRQHNEELFF. In DNA, the CDR3 is TGTGCCAGCAGCCGACAACATAATGAAGAACTGTTTTTT.

The rearrangement joins TRBV18 to TRBJ1-2; 7 bases map to TRBD1. V was pared by 0 bases and J by 0 bases, with 7 bases of the junction left unmatched. The CDR3 sequence is 17 residues long. Germline-derived CDR1 and CDR2 are KGHSH and LQKENI. DNA of the CDR3: TGTGCCAGCTCACCACCCCGGGACAGACCTTCTAACTATGGCTACACCTTC. Its translation is CASSPPRDRPSNYGYTF. The full variable domain, rest sourced from reference TRBV18 and TRBJ1-2, is NAGVMQNPRHLVRRRGQEARLRCSPMKGHSHVYWYRQLPEEGLKFMVYLQKENIIDESGMPKERFSAEFPKEGPSILRIQQVVRGDSAAYFCASSPPRDRPSNYGYTFGSGTRLTVV.

The genes are TRBV27 and TRBJ1-2; unclear D gene. V was pared by 4 bases and J by 7 bases, with 7 bases between. Germline V lookup: CDR1 MNHEY, CDR2 SMNVEV (reference sequence). The CDR3 sequence is 11 residues long. The CDR3 protein is CASSSGGGYTF. The CDR3 DNA follows: TGTGCCAGCAGTTCCGGCGGTGGCTACACCTTC.

In its sample, this clonotype was seen a few times. The chain has TRBV7-2 and TRBJ1-4; no clear D. This CDR3 comprises 15 residues. Germline CDR1 and CDR2: SGHTA and FQGNSA. The V end lost 3 bases, the J end lost 5 bases, and 13 bases lay between the germline ends. This chain's CDR3 is CASSFGRSKNEKLFF. In nucleotides, the CDR3 is TGTGCCAGCAGCTTCGGACGGAGCAAGAATGAAAAACTGTTTTTT.

This clonotype was seen many times. The chain combines TRBV24-1 with TRBJ2-4, with 12 bases fitting TRBD1. The CDR3 runs to 15 residues. Germline V gene sequence: CDR1 KGHDR, CDR2 SFDVKD. V lost 4 bases and J lost 7; bases outside the gene matches: 4. This chain's CDR3 is CATSDPGQGANIQYF. The CDR3 bases are TGTGCCACCAGTGACCCGGGACAGGGGGCGAACATTCAGTACTTC.

This clonotype was seen more than once but under ten times. The chain employs TRBV12-3 or TRBV12-4 and TRBJ1-4; maybe TRBD1 (5 bases). Between the trimmed V and J ends, which lost 5 bases and 4 bases, there was a span of 11 bases. This CDR3 spans 14 amino acids. The DNA of the CDR3 is TGTGCCAGCAGTGACCCTAGGGGTAATGAAAAACTGTTTTTT. Translated: CASSDPRGNEKLFF.

This clonotype came up many times. The rearrangement uses TRBV28 and TRBJ2-4; unclear D gene. Germline V gives CDR1 MDHEN, CDR2 SYDVKM. The CDR3 is 12 amino acids. Trimming stripped 10 bases from V and 0 bases from J, with 7 bases between. CDR3 amino acids: CATQVAKNIQYF. For the CDR3, the DNA is TGTGCCACCCAAGTAGCCAAAAACATTCAGTACTTC.

The chain combines TRBV24-1 with TRBJ2-3; a possible D gene is TRBD1 (6 bases). The germline V gene has CDR1 KGHDR and CDR2 SFDVKD. The ends were cut back, 4 bases at V and 1 base at J, with 14 bases in the middle. This CDR3 region has 16 residues. CDR3 in DNA: TGTGCCACCAGTGACCGAAGACAGGTCGGCACAGATACGCAGTATTTT. This gives the protein CATSDRRQVGTDTQYF.

This chain joins TRBV9 and TRBJ2-5, with TRBD2 matching 13 bases. Germline CDR1 is SGDLS and CDR2 is YYNGEE. The CDR3 length is 17 residues. Trimming at V came to 3 bases and at J to 0 bases, leaving 5 bases not matched to a gene. CDR3: CASSEGTSGEYQETQYF. CDR3 in DNA: TGTGCCAGCAGCGAGGGGACTAGCGGGGAATACCAAGAGACCCAGTACTTC.